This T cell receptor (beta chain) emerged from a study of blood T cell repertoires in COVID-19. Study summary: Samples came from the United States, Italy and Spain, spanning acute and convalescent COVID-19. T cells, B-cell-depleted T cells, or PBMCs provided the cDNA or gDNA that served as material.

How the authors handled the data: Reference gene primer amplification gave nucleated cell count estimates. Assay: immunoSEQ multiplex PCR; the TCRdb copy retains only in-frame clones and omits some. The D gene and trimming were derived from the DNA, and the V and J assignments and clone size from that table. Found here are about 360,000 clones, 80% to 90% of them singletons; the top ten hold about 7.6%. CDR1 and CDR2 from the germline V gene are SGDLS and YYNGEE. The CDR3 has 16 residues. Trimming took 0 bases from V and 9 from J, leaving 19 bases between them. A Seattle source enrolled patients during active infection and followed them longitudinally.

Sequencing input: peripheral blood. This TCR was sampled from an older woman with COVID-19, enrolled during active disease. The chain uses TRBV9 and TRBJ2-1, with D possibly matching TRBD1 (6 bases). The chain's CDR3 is CASSVGGPPSGGEQFF. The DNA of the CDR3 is TGTGCCAGCAGCGTAGGGGGGCCCCCCAGCGGTGGTGAGCAGTTCTTC. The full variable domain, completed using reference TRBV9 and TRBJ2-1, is DSGVTQTPKHLITATGQRVTLRCSPRSGDLSVYWYQQSLDQGLQFLIQYYNGEERAKGNILERFSAQQFPDLHSELNLSSLELGDSALYFCASSVGGPPSGGEQFFGPGTRLTVL.